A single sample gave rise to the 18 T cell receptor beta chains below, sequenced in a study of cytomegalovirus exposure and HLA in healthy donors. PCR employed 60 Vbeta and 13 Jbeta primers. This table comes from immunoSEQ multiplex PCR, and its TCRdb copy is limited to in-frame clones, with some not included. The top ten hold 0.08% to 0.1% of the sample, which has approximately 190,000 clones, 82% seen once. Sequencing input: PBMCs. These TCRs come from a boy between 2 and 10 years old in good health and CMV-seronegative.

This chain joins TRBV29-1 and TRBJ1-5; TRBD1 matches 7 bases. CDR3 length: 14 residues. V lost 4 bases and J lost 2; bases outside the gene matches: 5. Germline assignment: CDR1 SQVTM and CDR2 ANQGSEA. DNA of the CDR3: TGCAGCGTTGGCCTTGGGACAGGCAATCAGCCCCAGCATTTT. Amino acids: CSVGLGTGNQPQHF.

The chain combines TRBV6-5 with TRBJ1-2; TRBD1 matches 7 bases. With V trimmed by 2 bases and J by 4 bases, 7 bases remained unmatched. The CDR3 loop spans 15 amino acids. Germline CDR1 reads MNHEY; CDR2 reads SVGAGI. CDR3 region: CASSYRDSTLYGYTF. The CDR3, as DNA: TGTGCCAGCAGTTACAGGGACAGTACCCTCTATGGCTACACCTTC.

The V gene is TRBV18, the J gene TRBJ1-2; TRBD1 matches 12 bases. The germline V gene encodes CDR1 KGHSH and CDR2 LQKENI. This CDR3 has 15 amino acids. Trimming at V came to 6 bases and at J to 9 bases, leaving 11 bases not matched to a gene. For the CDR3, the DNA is TGTGCCAGCTCCCCCGGGACAGGGGGCAGGGGAAGCTACACCTTC. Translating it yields CASSPGTGGRGSYTF.

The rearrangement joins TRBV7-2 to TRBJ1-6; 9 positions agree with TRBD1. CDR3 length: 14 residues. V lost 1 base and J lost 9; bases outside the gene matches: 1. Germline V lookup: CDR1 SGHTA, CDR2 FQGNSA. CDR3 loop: CASSLDRGRSPLHF. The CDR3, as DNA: TGTGCCAGCAGCTTAGACAGGGGGCGTTCACCCCTCCACTTT.

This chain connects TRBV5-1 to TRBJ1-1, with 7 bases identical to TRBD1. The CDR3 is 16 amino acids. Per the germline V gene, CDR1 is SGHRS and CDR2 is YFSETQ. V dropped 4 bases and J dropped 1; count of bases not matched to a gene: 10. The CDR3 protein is CASSPRDRAPNTEAFF. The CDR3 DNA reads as TGCGCCAGCAGCCCCCGCGACAGGGCTCCGAACACTGAAGCTTTCTTT.

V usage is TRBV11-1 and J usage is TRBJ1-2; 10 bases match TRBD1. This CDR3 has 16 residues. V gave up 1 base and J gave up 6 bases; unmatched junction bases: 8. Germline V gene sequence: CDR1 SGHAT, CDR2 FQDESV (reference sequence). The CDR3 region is CASSLERTGGLDGYTF. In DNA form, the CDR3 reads TGTGCCAGCAGCTTAGAGCGGACAGGGGGTTTGGATGGCTACACCTTC. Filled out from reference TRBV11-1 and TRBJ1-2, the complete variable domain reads EAEVAQSPRYKITEKSQAVAFWCDPISGHATLYWYRQILGQGPELLVQFQDESVVDDSQLPKDRFSAERLKGVDSTLKIQPAELGDSAMYLCASSLERTGGLDGYTFGSGTRLTVV.

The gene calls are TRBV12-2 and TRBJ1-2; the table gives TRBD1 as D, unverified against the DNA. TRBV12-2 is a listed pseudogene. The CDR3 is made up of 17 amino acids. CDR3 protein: CASRLSSGTGAAYGYTF. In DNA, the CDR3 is TGTGCAAGTCGCTTATCATCCGGGACAGGGGCAGCCTATGGCTACACCTTC.

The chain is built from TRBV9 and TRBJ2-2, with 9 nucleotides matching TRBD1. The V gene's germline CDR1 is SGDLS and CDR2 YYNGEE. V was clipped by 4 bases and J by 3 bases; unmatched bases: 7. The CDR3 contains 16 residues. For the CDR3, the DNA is TGTGCCAGCAGCCCTCGGACAGGGGCGGACACCGGGGAGCTGTTTTTT. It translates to CASSPRTGADTGELFF. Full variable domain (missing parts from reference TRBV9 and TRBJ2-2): DSGVTQTPKHLITATGQRVTLRCSPRSGDLSVYWYQQSLDQGLQFLIQYYNGEERAKGNILERFSAQQFPDLHSELNLSSLELGDSALYFCASSPRTGADTGELFFGEGSRLTVL.

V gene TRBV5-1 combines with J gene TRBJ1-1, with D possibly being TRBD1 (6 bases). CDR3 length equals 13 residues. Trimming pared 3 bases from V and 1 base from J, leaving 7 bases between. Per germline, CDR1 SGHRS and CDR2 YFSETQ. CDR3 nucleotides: TGCGCCAGCAGCTCGACAGGGAACACTGAAGCTTTCTTT. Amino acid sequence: CASSSTGNTEAFF.

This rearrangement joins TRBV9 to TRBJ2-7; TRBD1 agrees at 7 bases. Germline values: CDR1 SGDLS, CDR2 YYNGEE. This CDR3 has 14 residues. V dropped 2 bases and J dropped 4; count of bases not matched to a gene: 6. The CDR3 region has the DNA TGTGCCAGCAGCGTGGGCAGACAGGGATACGAGCAGTACTTC. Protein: CASSVGRQGYEQYF. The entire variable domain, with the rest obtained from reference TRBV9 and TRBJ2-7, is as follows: DSGVTQTPKHLITATGQRVTLRCSPRSGDLSVYWYQQSLDQGLQFLIQYYNGEERAKGNILERFSAQQFPDLHSELNLSSLELGDSALYFCASSVGRQGYEQYFGPGTRLTVT.

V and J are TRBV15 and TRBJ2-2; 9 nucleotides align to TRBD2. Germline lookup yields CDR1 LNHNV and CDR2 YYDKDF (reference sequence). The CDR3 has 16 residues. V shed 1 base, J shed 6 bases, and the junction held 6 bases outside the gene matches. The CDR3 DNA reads TGTGCCACCAGCAGAGGAGCGGGAGGTGTGGCCGGGGAGCTGTTTTTT. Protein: CATSRGAGGVAGELFF. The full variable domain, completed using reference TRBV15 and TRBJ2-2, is DAMVIQNPRYQVTQFGKPVTLSCSQTLNHNVMYWYQQKSSQAPKLLFHYYDKDFNNEADTPDNFQSRRPNTSFCFLDIRSPGLGDTAMYLCATSRGAGGVAGELFFGEGSRLTVL.

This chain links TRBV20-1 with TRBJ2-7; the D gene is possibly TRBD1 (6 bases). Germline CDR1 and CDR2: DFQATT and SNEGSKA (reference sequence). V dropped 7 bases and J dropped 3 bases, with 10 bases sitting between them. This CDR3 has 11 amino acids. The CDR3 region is CSVRDNYEQYF. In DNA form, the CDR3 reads TGCAGTGTCCGGGACAACTACGAGCAGTACTTC.

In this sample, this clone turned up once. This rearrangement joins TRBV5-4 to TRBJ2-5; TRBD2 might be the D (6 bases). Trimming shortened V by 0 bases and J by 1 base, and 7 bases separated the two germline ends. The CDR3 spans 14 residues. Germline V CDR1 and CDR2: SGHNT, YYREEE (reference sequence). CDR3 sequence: CASSLERAQETQYF. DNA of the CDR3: TGTGCCAGCAGCTTGGAGCGGGCCCAAGAGACCCAGTACTTC. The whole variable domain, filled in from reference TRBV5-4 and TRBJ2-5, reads ETGVTQSPTHLIKTRGQQVTLRCSSQSGHNTVSWYQQALGQGPQFIFQYYREEENGRGNFPPRFSGLQFPNYSSELNVNALELDDSALYLCASSLERAQETQYFGPGTRLLVL.

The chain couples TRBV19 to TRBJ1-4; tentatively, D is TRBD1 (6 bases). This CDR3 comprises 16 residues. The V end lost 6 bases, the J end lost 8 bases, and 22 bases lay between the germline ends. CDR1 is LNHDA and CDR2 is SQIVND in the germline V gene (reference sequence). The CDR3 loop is CASSKGGLDGKEKLFF. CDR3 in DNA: TGTGCCAGTAGCAAAGGGGGTCTGGATGGGAAAGAAAAACTGTTTTTT.

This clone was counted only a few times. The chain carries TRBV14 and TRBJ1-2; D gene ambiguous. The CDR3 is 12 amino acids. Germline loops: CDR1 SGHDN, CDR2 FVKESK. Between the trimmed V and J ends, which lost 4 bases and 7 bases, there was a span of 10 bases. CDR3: CASSPQAGGYTF. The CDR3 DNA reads TGTGCCAGCAGCCCCCAGGCGGGTGGCTACACCTTC.

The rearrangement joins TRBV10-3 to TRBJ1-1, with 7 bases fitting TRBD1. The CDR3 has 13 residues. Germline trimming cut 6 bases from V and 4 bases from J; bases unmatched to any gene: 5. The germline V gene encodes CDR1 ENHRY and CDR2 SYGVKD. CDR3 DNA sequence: TGTGCCATCAGCAACGGACAGGCCACTGAAGCTTTCTTT. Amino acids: CAISNGQATEAFF.

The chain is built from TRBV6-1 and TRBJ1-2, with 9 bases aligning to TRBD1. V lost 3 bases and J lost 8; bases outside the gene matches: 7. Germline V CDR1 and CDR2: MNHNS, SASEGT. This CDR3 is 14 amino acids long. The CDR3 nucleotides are TGTGCCAGCAGTGATCCCGGGACAGGGAACGGCTACACCTTC. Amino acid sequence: CASSDPGTGNGYTF.

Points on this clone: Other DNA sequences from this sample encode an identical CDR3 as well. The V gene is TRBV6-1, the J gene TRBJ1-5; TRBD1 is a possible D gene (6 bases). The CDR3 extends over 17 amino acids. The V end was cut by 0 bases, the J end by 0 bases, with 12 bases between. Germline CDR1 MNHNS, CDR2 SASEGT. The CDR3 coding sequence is TGTGCCAGCAGTGAAGCACGGACAGCTTATAGCAATCAGCCCCAGCATTTT. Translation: CASSEARTAYSNQPQHF.